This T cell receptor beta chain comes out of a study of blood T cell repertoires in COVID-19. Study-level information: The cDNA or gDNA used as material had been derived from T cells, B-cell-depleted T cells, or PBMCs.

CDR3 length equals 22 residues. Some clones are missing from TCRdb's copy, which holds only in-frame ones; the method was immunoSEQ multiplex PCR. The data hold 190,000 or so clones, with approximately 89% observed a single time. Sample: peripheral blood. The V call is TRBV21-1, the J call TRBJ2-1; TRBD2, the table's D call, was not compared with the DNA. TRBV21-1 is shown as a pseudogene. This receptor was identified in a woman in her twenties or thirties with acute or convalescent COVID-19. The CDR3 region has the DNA TGTGCCAGCAGCAAAGGTAGATGGGACTCACTTGCCGGGACTAGCGGGACTAATGAGCAGTTCTTC. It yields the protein CASSKGRWDSLAGTSGTNEQFF.